These 11 T cell receptor beta chains originate from one sample sequenced in a study of blood T cells in healthy people across ages. The use of a sample-barcoded 5' primer and a J-beta primer mix characterized a second PCR of about 7 to 12 cycles. From the 5' RACE reads, TCRdb called clonotypes with MiXCR, one entry per CDR3 protein. The data hold nearly 800,000 distinct CDR3 sequences, with more than 50% observed a single time. Material: blood. These receptor sequences come from a man between 35 and 55 years old in good health.

This clonotype was seen a few times. This chain connects TRBV24-1 to TRBJ2-1; D unresolved. Germline CDR1 reads KGHDR; CDR2 reads SFDVKD. CDR3 size: 15 residues. V was trimmed by 2 bases and J by 6 bases, leaving 13 bases between them. This chain's CDR3 is CATSDSPTEANEQFF. The CDR3 DNA follows: TGTGCCACCAGTGATTCCCCAACCGAGGCCAATGAGCAGTTCTTC.

This sequence joins TRBV2 and TRBJ1-2; 7 nucleotides align to TRBD1. The V segment lost 5 bases and the J segment 4 bases; nucleotides outside the gene matches: 7. From germline, CDR1 is SNHLY and CDR2 FYNNEI. The CDR3 spans 14 residues. CDR3 nucleotide sequence: TGTGCCAGCAGTCGGGCGCGGGACAGCTATGGCTACACCTTC. Its protein product is CASSRARDSYGYTF.

The genes are TRBV2 and TRBJ2-5; TRBD1 aligns across 7 bases. J gave up 2 bases and V 4 bases, and 4 bases lay outside the gene matches. The CDR3 extends over 14 amino acids. The germline gives CDR1 SNHLY, CDR2 FYNNEI. CDR3 DNA sequence: TGTGCCAGCAGTGTTAGGGGGCGGCAAGAGACCCAGTACTTC. Its translation: CASSVRGRQETQYF.

A single count supports this clonotype. The rearrangement joins TRBV24-1 to TRBJ1-2; tentatively, D is TRBD1 (5 bases). Germline V gives CDR1 KGHDR, CDR2 SFDVKD. Trimming removed 6 bases at V and 6 bases at J, with 13 bases between. The CDR3 has 13 residues. The CDR3 region is CATSTTGGNGYTF. The CDR3 nucleotides read TGTGCCACCAGTACTACAGGAGGAAATGGCTACACCTTC.

The chain uses TRBV10-3 and TRBJ2-3, with 7 bases fitting TRBD1. CDR3 size: 16 residues. The germline CDR1 and CDR2 sequences are ENHRY and SYGVKD. V dropped 3 bases and J dropped 0; count of bases not matched to a gene: 6. In nucleotides, the CDR3 is TGTGCCATCAGTGAATTCCCAGGGGGTAGCACAGATACGCAGTATTTT. This translates into CAISEFPGGSTDTQYF.

At least ten counts were recorded for this clonotype. This CDR3 reads CSARRLQGVNTEAFF. For the CDR3, the DNA is TGCAGTGCTAGACGGCTGCAGGGGGTGAACACTGAAGCTTTCTTT. The genes are TRBV20-1 and TRBJ1-1; 7 bases map to TRBD1. The trim removed 2 bases at V and 0 bases at J, leaving 6 bases unmatched. CDR3 size: 15 residues. Per the germline V gene, CDR1 is DFQATT and CDR2 is SNEGSKA (reference sequence).

This clonotype has just a few counts. The chain combines TRBV12-3 or TRBV12-4 with TRBJ2-5, with D possibly being TRBD1 (5 bases). The V end lost 6 bases, the J end lost 4 bases, and 12 bases lay between the germline ends. The CDR3 spans 13 residues. The CDR3 nucleotides read TGTGCCAGCAGATACGACAGTTTAGAGACCCAGTACTTC. It codes for CASRYDSLETQYF.

This clonotype was found a few times. V usage is TRBV25-1 and J usage is TRBJ2-5; 9 nucleotides line up with TRBD1. The V gene's germline CDR1 is MGHDK and CDR2 SYGVNS. The CDR3 covers 15 residues. Trimming removed 5 bases from V and 5 bases from J; junction bases left unmatched: 9. DNA of the CDR3: TGTGCCAGCAGTCCCCCGGGACAGGGTTCTGAGACCCAGTACTTC. Its protein is CASSPPGQGSETQYF. The whole variable domain, remainder taken from reference TRBV25-1 and TRBJ2-5, is EADIYQTPRYLVIGTGKKITLECSQTMGHDKMYWYQQDPGMELHLIHYSYGVNSTEKGDLSSESTVSRIRTEHFPLTLESARPSHTSQYLCASSPPGQGSETQYFGPGTRLLVL.

This clonotype appeared a few times. This chain uses TRBV28 with TRBJ2-5; D unresolved. Per germline, CDR1 MDHEN and CDR2 SYDVKM. The CDR3 has 13 amino acids. V was pared by 1 base and J by 2 bases, with 5 bases between. The chain's CDR3 is CASSLFIQETQYF. CDR3 in DNA: TGTGCCAGCAGTTTATTTATTCAAGAGACCCAGTACTTC.

The chain is built from TRBV5-1 and TRBJ2-1, with D tentatively TRBD1 or TRBD2 (6 bases each). The germline gives CDR1 SGHRS, CDR2 YFSETQ. The CDR3 spans 16 residues. The V and J ends lost 4 bases and 0 bases respectively, with 14 bases between them. CDR3 amino acids: CASSAGHRSSYNEQFF. CDR3 coding DNA: TGCGCCAGCAGCGCGGGACACCGGAGCTCCTACAATGAGCAGTTCTTC.

V usage is TRBV7-6 and J usage is TRBJ1-1; no reliable D call. This CDR3 region has 12 residues. V was trimmed by 6 bases and J by 5 bases, leaving 10 bases between them. The germline CDR1 and CDR2 sequences are SGHVS and FNYEAQ. The CDR3 reads CASSKGITEAFF. The CDR3 DNA reads TGTGCCAGCAGTAAGGGAATAACTGAAGCTTTCTTT.